This T cell receptor beta chain was sequenced in a study of shared T cell receptors in the human thymus. Sequencing used immunoSEQ multiplex PCR; TCRdb keeps in-frame clones, though not all of them. In the table there are 600,000 to 900,000 clones, approximately 83% of which are singletons. The CDR3 consists of 15 residues. Germline assignment: CDR1 LNHNV and CDR2 YYDKDF (reference sequence). The V gene lost 0 bases and the J gene lost 4 bases, with 12 bases spanning the gap. These data are also associated with another study on human thymus T cells.

This receptor was obtained from a girl in the first two years of life with a congenital heart defect. J is TRBJ1-2 and V is TRBV15, with TRBD1 as a possible D gene (6 bases). Input material: thymocytes. CDR3 nucleotide sequence: TGTGCCACCAGCAGAGAGGCAGGGGAAGGCTATGGCTACACCTTC. Translating it yields CATSREAGEGYGYTF.